Listed below are T cell receptor beta chains from one sample, sequenced in a study of blood T cell repertoires in COVID-19. TCRdb's copy holds only in-frame clones and misses some; the assay was immunoSEQ multiplex PCR. The sample lists some 200,000 clones; around nine tenths were seen once. The sequenced sample was peripheral blood. The receptors were gathered from a man between 50 and 59 years old with COVID-19, enrolled during active disease. The CDR3 runs from the conserved cysteine through the conserved F or W. The D gene is left open where the match is weak. Rows give clone size only sometimes, using once, few, many, or a class for an expanded clone.

clone_size j_call d_call v_call cdr3_aa cdr3_nt
. TRBJ2-7 . TRBV28 CASTHLYRWEQYF TGTGCCAGCACCCATTTATACAGGTGGGAGCAGTACTTC
. TRBJ1-1 . TRBV9 CASSVVGDGNTEAFF TGTGCCAGCAGCGTAGTCGGAGATGGGAACACTGAAGCTTTCTTT
. TRBJ1-3 TRBD1 TRBV11-2 CASSSGDRGMDTIYF TGTGCCAGCAGCTCGGGGGACAGGGGAATGGACACCATATATTTT
few TRBJ1-4 TRBD1 TRBV18 CASSADRAARNEKLFF TGTGCCAGCTCAGCGGACAGGGCCGCAAGGAATGAAAAACTGTTTTTT
. TRBJ2-5 TRBD2 TRBV5-4 CASSLARLAGVKTQYF TGTGCCAGCAGCTTGGCCAGGCTAGCGGGAGTGAAGACCCAGTACTTC
. TRBJ2-3 . TRBV5-1 CASSFMEPRTDTQYF TGCGCCAGCAGCTTTATGGAGCCGCGCACAGATACGCAGTATTTT
. TRBJ2-3 . TRBV2 CASRRSFATDTQYF TGTGCCAGCAGGCGTTCTTTCGCCACAGATACGCAGTATTTT
once TRBJ1-4 . TRBV7-9 CASSFPQTTNEKLFF TGTGCCAGCAGCTTTCCACAGACAACTAATGAAAAACTGTTTTTT
. TRBJ1-1 . TRBV28 CASSLLGLGAFF TGTGCCAGCAGTTTATTGGGCCTTGGAGCTTTCTTT
. TRBJ2-7 . TRBV6-2/TRBV6-3 CASSYGETVSYEQYF TGTGCCAGCAGTTACGGGGAGACCGTTTCCTACGAGCAGTACTTC
. TRBJ2-3 TRBD2 TRBV5-1 CASSWGAAGGPNTQYF TGCGCCAGCAGCTGGGGAGCAGCGGGAGGGCCGAATACGCAGTATTTT
. TRBJ1-1 TRBD1 TRBV3-1/TRBV3-2 CASSPDRGTRDTEAFF TGTGCCAGCAGCCCCGACAGGGGGACTAGGGACACTGAAGCTTTCTTT
. TRBJ2-7 TRBD2 TRBV24-1 CATSDAGTSSPGEQYF TGTGCCACCAGTGATGCCGGGACTAGCTCTCCCGGGGAGCAGTACTTC
. TRBJ2-3 TRBD2 TRBV27 CASSTTSGLGDTQYF TGTGCCAGCAGTACGACTAGCGGGCTGGGAGATACGCAGTATTTT
. TRBJ1-1 TRBD1 TRBV27 CASSDRGASTTEAFF TGTGCCAGCAGCGACAGGGGGGCCTCGACCACTGAAGCTTTCTTT
. TRBJ2-3 . TRBV7-2 CASSPYGQAGSTDTQYF TGTGCCAGCAGCCCTTACGGCCAGGCGGGGAGCACAGATACGCAGTATTTT
once TRBJ1-2 . TRBV9 CASSTSRTKQGHYGYTF TGTGCCAGCAGCACCTCTCGCACCAAACAGGGCCACTATGGCTACACCTTC
. TRBJ2-7 TRBD2 TRBV9 CASSDGLAELVQYF TGTGCCAGCAGCGACGGACTAGCGGAATTGGTGCAGTACTTC
. TRBJ2-3 TRBD2 TRBV7-9 CASSLTGGADTQYF TGTGCCAGCAGCTTAACGGGGGGAGCAGATACGCAGTATTTT
. TRBJ1-1 . TRBV11-2 CASSLIRGKSTEAFF TGTGCCAGCAGCTTAATTCGGGGGAAAAGCACTGAAGCTTTCTTT
. TRBJ2-3 TRBD1 TRBV27 CASSGTGLSSDTQYF TGTGCCAGCAGCGGGACAGGGCTGAGCTCAGATACGCAGTATTTT
. TRBJ2-4 TRBD2 TRBV7-9 CASSDRVAGGGNIQYF TGTGCCAGCAGCGACCGGGTGGCGGGAGGAGGAAACATTCAGTACTTC
. TRBJ1-2 . TRBV3-1/TRBV3-2 CASSQVSGFGYGYTF TGTGCCAGCAGCCAAGTGTCGGGGTTCGGCTATGGCTACACCTTC
. TRBJ2-3 . TRBV5-6 CASSLTDTQYF TGTGCCAGCAGCCTCACAGATACGCAGTATTTT
. TRBJ2-7 TRBD1 TRBV9 CASSVGQGTYEQYF TGTGCCAGCAGCGTAGGACAGGGTACCTACGAGCAGTACTTC
. TRBJ2-1 TRBD2 TRBV27 CASSPLTSAYNEQFF TGTGCCAGCAGTCCCCTGACTAGCGCTTACAATGAGCAGTTCTTC
. TRBJ1-5 TRBD1 TRBV5-1 CASSLRNYGTGALQPQHF TGCGCCAGCAGCCTGCGTAATTACGGGACAGGGGCATTACAGCCCCAGCATTTT
. TRBJ1-1 TRBD1 TRBV3-1/TRBV3-2 CASSQGQGAFF TGTGCCAGCAGCCAGGGACAGGGTGCTTTCTTT
. TRBJ2-2 TRBD2 TRBV7-6 CASSTTSGGGELFF TGTGCCAGCAGCACTACTAGCGGGGGCGGGGAGCTGTTTTTT
. TRBJ2-5 TRBD1 TRBV5-1 CASSPTPTGGPQETQYF TGCGCCAGCAGCCCTACCCCAACAGGGGGTCCCCAAGAGACCCAGTACTTC
. TRBJ1-3 TRBD1 TRBV3-1/TRBV3-2 CASSPRTGTGNTIYF TGTGCCAGCAGCCCTAGGACAGGGACAGGAAACACCATATATTTT
. TRBJ1-1 . TRBV3-1/TRBV3-2 CASSQDQGTNTEAFF TGTGCCAGCAGCCAAGATCAGGGGACGAACACTGAAGCTTTCTTT
. TRBJ2-2 . TRBV19 CASKGGGAGTGELFF TGTGCCAGTAAGGGCGGGGGCGCGGGCACCGGGGAGCTGTTTTTT
. TRBJ1-2 . TRBV10-2 CASSEMTGYGYTF TGCGCCAGCAGTGAGATGACAGGCTATGGCTACACCTTC
. TRBJ2-2 . TRBV7-9 CASSSGNRGGTGELFF TGTGCCAGCAGCTCAGGGAACAGGGGAGGCACCGGGGAGCTGTTTTTT
. TRBJ2-3 . TRBV29-1 CSVVVDTQYF TGCAGCGTTGTAGTAGATACGCAGTATTTT
. TRBJ1-1 TRBD1 TRBV3-1/TRBV3-2 CASSQGQVLNTEAFF TGTGCCAGCAGCCAGGGACAGGTCCTTAACACTGAAGCTTTCTTT
once TRBJ1-1 . TRBV5-1 CASSLQMNTEAFF TGCGCCAGCAGCTTACAAATGAACACTGAAGCTTTCTTT
. TRBJ2-3 TRBD1 TRBV19 CASSRQGVSSTDTQYF TGTGCCAGTAGCCGACAGGGGGTCTCTAGCACAGATACGCAGTATTTT
once TRBJ2-7 . TRBV28 CASSFAAPPYEQYF TGTGCCAGCAGTTTTGCGGCTCCTCCCTACGAGCAGTACTTC
. TRBJ1-4 TRBD1 TRBV9 CASSVTGATNEKLFF TGTGCCAGCAGCGTAACAGGGGCAACTAATGAAAAACTGTTTTTT
. TRBJ1-5 . TRBV19 CASSIAFRAGSMNQPQHF TGTGCCAGTAGTATTGCTTTTCGGGCAGGGTCTATGAATCAGCCCCAGCATTTT
. TRBJ1-2 . TRBV5-1 CASSLAQGLYGGYTF TGCGCCAGCAGCTTGGCCCAGGGCCTTTATGGTGGCTACACCTTC
. TRBJ2-1 TRBD2 TRBV7-3 CASSETSGGSYNEQFF TGTGCCAGCAGCGAGACTAGCGGGGGCTCCTACAATGAGCAGTTCTTC
. TRBJ1-3 . TRBV28 CASKGQGTGNTIYF TGTGCCAGCAAAGGGCAGGGAACTGGAAACACCATATATTTT
. TRBJ1-2 TRBD1 TRBV10-3 CAISTSTGTNYGYTF TGTGCCATCAGCACCTCGACAGGGACTAACTATGGCTACACCTTC
. TRBJ2-1 . TRBV3-1/TRBV3-2 CASSPQEQGSDEQFF TGTGCCAGCAGCCCCCAAGAACAGGGTTCGGATGAGCAGTTCTTC
. TRBJ2-7 . TRBV4-1 CASSEIPTYEQYF TGCGCCAGCAGCGAGATACCGACCTACGAGCAGTACTTC
. TRBJ1-2 TRBD1 TRBV20-1 CSASPGTGLLFYGYTF TGCAGTGCAAGTCCCGGGACAGGGTTACTATTCTATGGCTACACCTTC
once TRBJ2-7 TRBD2 TRBV7-2 CASSLGAGGLYEQYF TGTGCCAGCAGCCTCGGAGCGGGGGGGCTTTACGAGCAGTACTTC
. TRBJ2-1 TRBD1 TRBV9 CASSVGTVANEQFF TGTGCCAGCAGCGTTGGGACAGTTGCGAATGAGCAGTTCTTC
. TRBJ2-7 TRBD1 TRBV7-2 CASSHAPGQGVGEQYF TGTGCCAGCAGCCATGCTCCGGGACAGGGGGTAGGGGAGCAGTACTTC
. TRBJ2-7 . TRBV7-2 CASSSRQAREQYF TGTGCCAGCAGCTCTAGACAGGCTCGCGAGCAGTACTTC
. TRBJ2-7 . TRBV7-7 CASSKGHFPSYEQYF TGTGCCAGCAGCAAGGGACATTTCCCGTCCTACGAGCAGTACTTC
. TRBJ2-7 TRBD1 TRBV29-1 CSVEGQGRGLEQYF TGCAGCGTTGAAGGTCAGGGTAGGGGGCTCGAGCAGTACTTC
. TRBJ1-2 TRBD1 TRBV9 CASSVEAGGYGYTF TGTGCCAGCAGCGTGGAGGCAGGGGGCTATGGCTACACCTTC
. TRBJ2-2 TRBD2 TRBV7-8 CASSWGREGNPGELFF TGTGCCAGCAGCTGGGGGCGGGAGGGGAACCCCGGGGAGCTGTTTTTT
. TRBJ1-5 . TRBV2 CASSENRQPQHF TGTGCCAGCAGTGAAAACCGACAACCCCAGCATTTT
. TRBJ2-1 TRBD2 TRBV11-3 CASSLPGLAKSYSSYNEQFF TGTGCCAGCAGCTTACCGGGACTAGCGAAAAGTTATAGCTCCTACAATGAGCAGTTCTTC